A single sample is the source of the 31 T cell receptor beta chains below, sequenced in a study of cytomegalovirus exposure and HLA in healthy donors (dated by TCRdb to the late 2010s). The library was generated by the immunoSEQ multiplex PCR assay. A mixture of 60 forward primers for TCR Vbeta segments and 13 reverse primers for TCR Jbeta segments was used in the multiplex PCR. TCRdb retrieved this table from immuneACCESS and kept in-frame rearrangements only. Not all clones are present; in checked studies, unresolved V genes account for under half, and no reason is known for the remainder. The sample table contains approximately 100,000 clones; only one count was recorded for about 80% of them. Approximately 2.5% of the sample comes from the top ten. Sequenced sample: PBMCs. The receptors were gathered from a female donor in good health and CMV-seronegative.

The CDR3 loop reads CASSEQTGTRNEQFF. CDR3 nucleotides: TGTGCCAGCAGCGAACAGACCGGGACACGAAATGAGCAGTTCTTC. The rearrangement links TRBV7-8 to TRBJ2-1, with D maybe TRBD1 (6 bases). The CDR3 totals 15 residues. Germline CDR1 is SGHVS and CDR2 is FQNEAQ. The ends were cut back, 5 bases at V and 7 bases at J, with 18 bases in the middle.

Here the CDR3 DNA reads TGTGCCAGCAGCTTAATTAGCGGCCTATACAATGAGCAGTTCTTC. This codes for CASSLISGLYNEQFF. This chain uses TRBV11-2 with TRBJ2-1; tentatively, D is TRBD2 (6 bases). This CDR3 is built from 15 residues. Trimming removed 2 bases at V and 4 bases at J, with 12 bases between. Germline values: CDR1 SGHAT, CDR2 FQNNGV. Filled out from reference TRBV11-2 and TRBJ2-1, the complete variable domain reads EAGVAQSPRYKIIEKRQSVAFWCNPISGHATLYWYQQILGQGPKLLIQFQNNGVVDDSQLPKDRFSAERLKGVDSTLKIQPAKLEDSAVYLCASSLISGLYNEQFFGPGTRLTVL.

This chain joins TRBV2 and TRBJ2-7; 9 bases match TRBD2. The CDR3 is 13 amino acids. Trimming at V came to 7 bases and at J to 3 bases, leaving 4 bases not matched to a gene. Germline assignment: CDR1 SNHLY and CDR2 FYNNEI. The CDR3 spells CASMGTSRYEQYF. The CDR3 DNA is TGTGCCAGCATGGGGACTAGCCGCTACGAGCAGTACTTC.

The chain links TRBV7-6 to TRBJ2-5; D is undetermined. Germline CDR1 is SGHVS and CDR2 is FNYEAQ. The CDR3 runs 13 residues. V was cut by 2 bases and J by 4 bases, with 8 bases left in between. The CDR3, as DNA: TGTGCCAGCAGCTTATTAGCTGGAGAGACCCAGTACTTC. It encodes CASSLLAGETQYF.

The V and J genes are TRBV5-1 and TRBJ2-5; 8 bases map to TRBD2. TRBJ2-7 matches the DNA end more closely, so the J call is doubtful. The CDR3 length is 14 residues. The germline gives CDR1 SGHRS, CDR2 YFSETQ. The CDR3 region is CASSSGTRSYEQYF. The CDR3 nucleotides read TGCGCCAGCAGTTCCGGGACTAGATCCTACGAGCAGTACTTC.

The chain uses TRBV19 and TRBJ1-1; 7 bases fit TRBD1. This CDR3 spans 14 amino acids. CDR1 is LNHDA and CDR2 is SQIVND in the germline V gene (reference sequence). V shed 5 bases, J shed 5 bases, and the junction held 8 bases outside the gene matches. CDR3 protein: CASSPRQGRTEAFF. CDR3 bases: TGTGCCAGTAGTCCGCGACAGGGTCGAACTGAAGCTTTCTTT.

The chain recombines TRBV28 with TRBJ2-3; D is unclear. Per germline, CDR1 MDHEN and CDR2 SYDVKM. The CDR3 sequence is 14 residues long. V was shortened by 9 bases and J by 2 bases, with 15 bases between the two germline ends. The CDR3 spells CASLGEYFTDTQYF. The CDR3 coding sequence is TGTGCCAGTCTAGGAGAATACTTCACAGATACGCAGTATTTT.

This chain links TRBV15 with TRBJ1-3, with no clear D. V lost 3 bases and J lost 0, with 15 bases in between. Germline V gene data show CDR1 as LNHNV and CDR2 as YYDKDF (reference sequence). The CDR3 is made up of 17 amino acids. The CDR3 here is CATSSPSAGYSGNTIYF. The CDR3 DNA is TGTGCCACCAGCAGCCCTTCTGCAGGTTACTCTGGAAACACCATATATTTT.

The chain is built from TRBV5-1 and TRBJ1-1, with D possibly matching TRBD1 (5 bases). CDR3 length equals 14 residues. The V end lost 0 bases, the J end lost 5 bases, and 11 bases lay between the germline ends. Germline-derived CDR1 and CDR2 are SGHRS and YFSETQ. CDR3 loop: CASSLGGGWTEAFF. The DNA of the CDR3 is TGCGCCAGCAGCTTGGGCGGGGGGTGGACTGAAGCTTTCTTT.

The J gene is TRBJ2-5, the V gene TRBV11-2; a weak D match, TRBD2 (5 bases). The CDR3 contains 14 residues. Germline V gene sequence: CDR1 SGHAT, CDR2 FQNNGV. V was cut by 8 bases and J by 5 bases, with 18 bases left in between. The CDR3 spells CASALGNSWETQYF. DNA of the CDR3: TGTGCCAGCGCACTAGGAAACAGTTGGGAGACCCAGTACTTC.

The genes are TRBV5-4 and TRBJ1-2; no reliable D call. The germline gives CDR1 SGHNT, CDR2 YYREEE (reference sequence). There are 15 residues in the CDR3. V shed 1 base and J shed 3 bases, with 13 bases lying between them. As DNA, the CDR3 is TGTGCCAGCAGCTTGAATTCGCTCCCAGACTATGGCTACACCTTC. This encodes CASSLNSLPDYGYTF.

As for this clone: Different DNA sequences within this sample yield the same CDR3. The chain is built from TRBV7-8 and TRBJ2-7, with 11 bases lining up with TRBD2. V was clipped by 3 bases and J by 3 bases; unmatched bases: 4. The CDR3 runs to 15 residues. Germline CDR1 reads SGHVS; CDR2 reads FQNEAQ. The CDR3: CASSFGTSGFYEQYF. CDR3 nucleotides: TGTGCCAGCAGCTTCGGGACTAGCGGCTTCTACGAGCAGTACTTC.

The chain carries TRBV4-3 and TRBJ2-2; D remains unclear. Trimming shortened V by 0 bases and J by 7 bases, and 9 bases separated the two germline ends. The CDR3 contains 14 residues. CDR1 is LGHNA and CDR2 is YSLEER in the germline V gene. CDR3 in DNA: TGCGCCAGCAGCCAAGAAGAGGCTCTCGGGGAGCTGTTTTTT. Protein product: CASSQEEALGELFF.

The CDR3 coding sequence is TGTGCCAGCAGACGGGAGGGCTACACCTTC. Translation gives CASRREGYTF. The genes are TRBV6-1 and TRBJ1-2; no reliable D call. The V end was cut by 6 bases, the J end by 8 bases, with 7 bases between. The CDR3 runs 10 residues. Germline CDR1 is MNHNS and CDR2 is SASEGT.

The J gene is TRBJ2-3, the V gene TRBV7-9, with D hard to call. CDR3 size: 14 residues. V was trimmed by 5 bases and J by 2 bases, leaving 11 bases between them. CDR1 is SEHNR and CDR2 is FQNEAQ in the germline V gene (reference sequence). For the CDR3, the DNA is TGTGCCAGCAGCAGAGCGCCAATCACAGATACGCAGTATTTT. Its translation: CASSRAPITDTQYF.

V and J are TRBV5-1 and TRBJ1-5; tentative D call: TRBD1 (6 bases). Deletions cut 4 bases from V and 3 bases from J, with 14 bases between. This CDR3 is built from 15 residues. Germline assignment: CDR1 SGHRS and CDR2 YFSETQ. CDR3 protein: CASSLSDSSNQPQHF. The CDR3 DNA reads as TGCGCCAGCAGCCTATCGGACAGTTCCAATCAGCCCCAGCATTTT.

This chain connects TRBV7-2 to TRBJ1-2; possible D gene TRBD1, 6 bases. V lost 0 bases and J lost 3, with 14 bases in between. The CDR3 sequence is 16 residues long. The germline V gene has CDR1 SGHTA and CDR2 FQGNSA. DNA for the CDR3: TGTGCCAGCAGCTTAGCGGCGGGGGGCGCGGACTATGGCTACACCTTC. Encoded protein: CASSLAAGGADYGYTF.

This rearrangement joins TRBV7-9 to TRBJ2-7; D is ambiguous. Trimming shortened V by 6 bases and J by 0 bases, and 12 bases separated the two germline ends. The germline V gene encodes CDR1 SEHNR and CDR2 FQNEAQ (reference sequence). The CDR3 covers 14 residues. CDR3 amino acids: CASRSTANSYEQYF. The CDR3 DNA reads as TGTGCCAGCAGATCTACAGCTAACTCCTACGAGCAGTACTTC.

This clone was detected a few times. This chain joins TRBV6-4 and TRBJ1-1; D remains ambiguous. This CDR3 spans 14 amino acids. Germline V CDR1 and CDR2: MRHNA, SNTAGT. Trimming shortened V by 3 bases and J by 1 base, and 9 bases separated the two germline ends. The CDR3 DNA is TGTGCCAGCAGTGAAGGCTCGGGGAACACTGAAGCTTTCTTT. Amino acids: CASSEGSGNTEAFF.

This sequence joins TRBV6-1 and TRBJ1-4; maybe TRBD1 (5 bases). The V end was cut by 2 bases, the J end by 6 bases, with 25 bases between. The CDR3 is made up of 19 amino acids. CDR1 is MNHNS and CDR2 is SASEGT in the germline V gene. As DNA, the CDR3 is TGTGCCAGCAGTGAAAAAGGTCTAGGGGTTTGGCAGGTCGATGAAAAACTGTTTTTT. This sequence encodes CASSEKGLGVWQVDEKLFF.

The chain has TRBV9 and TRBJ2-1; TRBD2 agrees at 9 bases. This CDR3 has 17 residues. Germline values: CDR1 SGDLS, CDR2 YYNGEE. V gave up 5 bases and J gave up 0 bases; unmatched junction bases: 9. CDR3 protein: CASSLLAGTSSYNEQFF. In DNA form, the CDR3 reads TGTGCCAGCAGTCTCCTAGCGGGGACAAGCTCCTACAATGAGCAGTTCTTC.

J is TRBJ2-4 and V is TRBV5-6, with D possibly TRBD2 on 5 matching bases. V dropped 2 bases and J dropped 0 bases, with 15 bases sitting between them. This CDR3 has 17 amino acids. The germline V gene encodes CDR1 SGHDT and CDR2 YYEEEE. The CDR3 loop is CASSFGGTSLAKNIQYF. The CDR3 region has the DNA TGTGCCAGCAGCTTCGGAGGTACTTCGCTAGCCAAAAACATTCAGTACTTC.

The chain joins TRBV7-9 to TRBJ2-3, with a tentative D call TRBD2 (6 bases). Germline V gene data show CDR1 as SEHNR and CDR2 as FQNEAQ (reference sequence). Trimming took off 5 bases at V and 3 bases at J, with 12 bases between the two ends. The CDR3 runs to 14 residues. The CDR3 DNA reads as TGTGCCAGCAGCCTACCGGGGGTTACAGATACGCAGTATTTT. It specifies CASSLPGVTDTQYF.

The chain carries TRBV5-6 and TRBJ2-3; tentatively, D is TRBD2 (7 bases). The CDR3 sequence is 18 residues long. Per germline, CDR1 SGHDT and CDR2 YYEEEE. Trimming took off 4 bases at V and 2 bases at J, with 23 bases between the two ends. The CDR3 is CASSRWGGGLGVTDTQYF. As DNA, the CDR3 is TGTGCCAGCAGCCGGTGGGGCGGGGGCCTAGGAGTCACAGATACGCAGTATTTT.

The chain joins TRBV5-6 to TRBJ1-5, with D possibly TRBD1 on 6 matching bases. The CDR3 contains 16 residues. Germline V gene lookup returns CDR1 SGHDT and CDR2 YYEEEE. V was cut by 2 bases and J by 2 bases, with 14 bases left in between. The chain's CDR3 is CASSLGTMGGNQPQHF. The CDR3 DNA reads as TGTGCCAGCAGCTTAGGGACAATGGGGGGCAATCAGCCCCAGCATTTT.

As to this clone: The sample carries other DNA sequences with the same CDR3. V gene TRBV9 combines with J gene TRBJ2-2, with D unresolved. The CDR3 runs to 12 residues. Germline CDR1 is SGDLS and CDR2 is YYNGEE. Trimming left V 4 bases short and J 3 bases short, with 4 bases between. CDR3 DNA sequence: TGTGCCAGCAGCCCGTACACCGGGGAGCTGTTTTTT. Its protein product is CASSPYTGELFF.

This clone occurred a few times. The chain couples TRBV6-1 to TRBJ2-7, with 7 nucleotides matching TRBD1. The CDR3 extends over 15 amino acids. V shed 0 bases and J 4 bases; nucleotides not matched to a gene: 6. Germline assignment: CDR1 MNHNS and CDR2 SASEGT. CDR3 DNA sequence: TGTGCCAGCAGTGAAGCGCTTCGACAGGGATACGAGCAGTACTTC. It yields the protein CASSEALRQGYEQYF.

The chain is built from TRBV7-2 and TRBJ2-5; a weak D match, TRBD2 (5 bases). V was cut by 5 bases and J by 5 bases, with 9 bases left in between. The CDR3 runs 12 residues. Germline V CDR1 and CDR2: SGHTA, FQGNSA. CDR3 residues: CASSPSGETQYF. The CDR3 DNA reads TGTGCCAGCAGCCCCTCGGGGGAGACCCAGTACTTC.

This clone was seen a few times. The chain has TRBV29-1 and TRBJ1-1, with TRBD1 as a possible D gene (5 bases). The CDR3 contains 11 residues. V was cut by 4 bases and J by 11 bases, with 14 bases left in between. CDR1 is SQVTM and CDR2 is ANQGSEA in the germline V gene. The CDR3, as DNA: TGCAGCGTTGGTTTAGGGAGGGGTGCTTTCTTT. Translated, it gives CSVGLGRGAFF.

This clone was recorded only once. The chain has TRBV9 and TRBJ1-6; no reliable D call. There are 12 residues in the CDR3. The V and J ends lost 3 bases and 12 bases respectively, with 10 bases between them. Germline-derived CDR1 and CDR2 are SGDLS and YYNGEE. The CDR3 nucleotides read TGTGCCAGCAGCGCCCCGGGGAGACCCCTCCACTTT. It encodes CASSAPGRPLHF.

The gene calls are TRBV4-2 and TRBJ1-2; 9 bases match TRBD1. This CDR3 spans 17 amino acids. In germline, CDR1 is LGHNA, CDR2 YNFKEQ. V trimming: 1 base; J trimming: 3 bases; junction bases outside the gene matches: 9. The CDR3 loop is CASSQVLGRTGDYGYTF. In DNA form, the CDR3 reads TGTGCCAGCAGCCAAGTGTTGGGGCGGACAGGGGACTATGGCTACACCTTC.